The source of this TCR beta chain is a study of cytomegalovirus exposure and HLA in healthy donors. The CDR3 has 15 amino acids. Germline CDR1 is SGDLS and CDR2 is YYNGEE. Trimming removed 6 bases from V and 6 bases from J, with 20 bases in between. 13 Jbeta primers and 60 Vbeta primers were used for the PCR. Assay used: immunoSEQ multiplex PCR; TCRdb lists only in-frame clones, some missing. Among around 100,000 clones, over 60% were seen once, and the ten largest hold approximately 3.1%. This clone was counted only a few times. This sequence joins TRBV9 and TRBJ2-3; perhaps TRBD1 as D (5 bases). Sequenced input: PBMCs. This TCR came from a woman under 30 in good health and CMV-seropositive. CDR3 bases: TGTGCCAGCAACCTGCTCCACCGTGGGGCCGATACGCAGTATTTT. As protein: CASNLLHRGADTQYF.